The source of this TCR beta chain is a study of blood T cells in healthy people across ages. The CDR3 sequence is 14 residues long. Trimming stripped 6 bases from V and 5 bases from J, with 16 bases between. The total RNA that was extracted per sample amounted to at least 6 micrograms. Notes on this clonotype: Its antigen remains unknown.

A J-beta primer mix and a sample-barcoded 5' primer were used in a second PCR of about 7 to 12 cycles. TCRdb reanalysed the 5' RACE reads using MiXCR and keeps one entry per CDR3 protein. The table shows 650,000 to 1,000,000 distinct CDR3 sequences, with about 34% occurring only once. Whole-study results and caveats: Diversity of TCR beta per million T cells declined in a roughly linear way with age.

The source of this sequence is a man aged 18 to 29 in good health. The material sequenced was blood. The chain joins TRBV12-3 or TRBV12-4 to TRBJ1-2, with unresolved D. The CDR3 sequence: CASSSSRRTYGYTF. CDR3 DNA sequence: TGTGCCAGCAGCTCGAGCAGACGGACTTATGGCTACACCTTC.